This TCR beta chain was identified during a study of CD8+CD57+ T cells in acquired aplastic anemia. General study results and limits: Comparison of patients with controls identified around 30 shared CD8+ CDR3 sequences. The study found no significant CD8+ Simpson's diversity difference between patients and controls.

An expansion of CD8+CD57+ cells by flow cytometry had been shown in patients chosen for sequencing. At the time of blood sampling, patients had not yet received any therapy. Ten or more counts support this clonotype. The target antigen is unknown. It was genomic DNA that served as the template for profiling TCR beta VDJ and CDR3. One entry per CDR3 protein results from TCRdb running MiXCR on the reads. Of approximately 470,000 distinct CDR3 sequences in the sample, about a third were seen once. CDR3 length equals 14 residues. The germline V gene has CDR1 SGHTA and CDR2 FQGNSA. V gave up 3 bases and J gave up 3 bases, with 12 bases separating them.

This TCR derives from a human donor with aplastic anemia. The chain joins TRBV7-2 to TRBJ2-7; tentative D call: TRBD1 (6 bases). Sequenced material: sorted CD4+, CD8+, or CD8+CD57+ T cells (not recorded which) from PBMCs. The CDR3 DNA follows: TGTGCCAGCAGCTTGGACAGCCTACGCTACGAGCAGTACTTC. Its translation is CASSLDSLRYEQYF.